The 4 T cell receptor beta chains given below trace back to one sample, sequenced in a study of tissue T cells after allogeneic stem cell transplantation. Only in-frame clones appear in the TCRdb table, and some are missing; sequencing was by immunoSEQ multiplex PCR. The sample includes some 19,000 clones, around 70% of them seen just once. The sequenced sample was blood. The receptors shown here come from a female BALB/c mouse in good health. This line is of MHC haplotype H2-d.

Of note for this clone: Mouse gene names apply. The read finishes 1 residue shy of the CDR3 end, and the germline J gene is used to complete it. This chain joins TRBV13-3 and TRBJ1-1; D remains ambiguous. The CDR3 sequence is 14 residues long. Germline V gives CDR1 NNHDY, CDR2 SYVADS. V was trimmed by 5 bases and J by 1 base, leaving 12 bases between them. CDR3 DNA (partial): TGTGCCAGCAGGAGAGACGCGGGGAACACAGAAGTCTTC. Amino acids: CASRRDAGNTEVF. The complete CDR3 sequence is CASRRDAGNTEVFF.

This clone was detected a few times. Gene and germline names: mouse. The read halts 1 residue ahead of the CDR3 end, with the missing end drawn from the germline J gene. V and J are TRBV14 and TRBJ2-7; either TRBD1 or TRBD2 may supply D (6 bases each). Germline CDR1 SGHDT, CDR2 FRDEAV. V was shortened by 3 bases and J by 5 bases, with 15 bases between the two germline ends. This CDR3 comprises 14 residues. CDR3 DNA (partial): TGTGCCAGCAGTTCCCCCGCGGGGGCGGATGAACAGTAC. Residues: CASSSPAGADEQY. The full CDR3 protein reads CASSSPAGADEQYF.

Concerning this clone: The germline and genes are mouse ones. The read ends 1 residue early relative to the CDR3; the germline J gene fills the gap. The chain recombines TRBV20 with TRBJ1-2, with D perhaps TRBD1 (6 bases). This CDR3 is built from 13 residues. V lost 3 bases and J lost 0, with 8 bases in between. Germline CDR1 is GFQATS and CDR2 is STVNSAI. The CDR3 loop is CGARGTTNSDYTF. The sequenced CDR3 bases are TGTGGTGCTAGAGGGACAACAAACTCCGACTACACC.

Note on this clone: Gene and germline names: mouse. The read ends 1 residue shy of where the CDR3 ends; the end is completed using the germline J gene. The chain uses TRBV5 and TRBJ2-2; 13 bases match TRBD2. Looked up from germline, CDR1 is LGHNA and CDR2 is YNLKQL (reference sequence). The CDR3 contains 18 residues. V shed 4 bases and J 0 bases; nucleotides not matched to a gene: 5. The CDR3 DNA, read in part, is TGTGCCAGCAGCCCCCGGGACTGGGGGGGAACAAACACCGGGCAGCTCTAC. Amino acid sequence: CASSPRDWGGTNTGQLY. The full CDR3 is CASSPRDWGGTNTGQLYF.